The next 20 T cell receptor beta chains were all read from a single sample in a study of neurological immune-mediated disorders. TCRdb used MiXCR to reprocess the 5' RACE reads, holding one entry per CDR3 protein. This sample has 60,000 to 90,000 distinct CDR3 sequences, with about a tenth found just once. The time point is: longitudinal time-point 1 (baseline). Specimen: PBMCs. These receptors were taken from a man aged 25-45 years in good health.

This clonotype showed up many times. V is TRBV6-6 and J is TRBJ1-1; the D is unclear. Germline V gene sequence: CDR1 MNHNY, CDR2 SVGAGI (reference sequence). V dropped 0 bases and J dropped 9 bases, with 11 bases sitting between them. The CDR3 has 13 amino acids. The CDR3 DNA reads TGTGCCAGCAGTTACTCTGGCCCGGGGAAAGCTTTCTTT. Protein product: CASSYSGPGKAFF.

This clonotype showed up many times. The rearrangement joins TRBV7-9 to TRBJ2-3, with a weak D call TRBD2 (6 bases). CDR3 length: 14 amino acids. Trimming pared 10 bases from V and 0 bases from J, leaving 14 bases between. Germline V gene lookup returns CDR1 SEHNR and CDR2 FQNEAQ (reference sequence). CDR3 sequence reads: CATRRGASTDTQYF. Written as DNA, the CDR3 is TGTGCCACCAGGAGGGGTGCTAGCACAGATACGCAGTATTTT.

This clonotype was counted many times. The rearrangement joins TRBV7-7 to TRBJ2-1; D gene ambiguous. Trimming took 2 bases from V and 2 from J, leaving 10 bases between them. Germline V lookup: CDR1 SSHAT, CDR2 FNYEAQ (reference sequence). The CDR3 spans 15 residues. CDR3 coding DNA: TGTGCCAGCAGCTTACGACTCGGCACCTACAATGAGCAGTTCTTC. This sequence encodes CASSLRLGTYNEQFF.

This clonotype showed up many times. The V and J genes are TRBV2 and TRBJ2-5, with D possibly matching TRBD1 (6 bases). This CDR3 is built from 17 residues. Germline CDR1 SNHLY, CDR2 FYNNEI. The V end was cut by 0 bases, the J end by 4 bases, with 18 bases between. The CDR3, as DNA: TGTGCCAGCAGTGAAGCGTTTGGGACACCACAAGGAGAGACCCAGTACTTC. It translates to CASSEAFGTPQGETQYF.

V gene TRBV7-2 combines with J gene TRBJ2-7; 8 bases are shared with TRBD1. From germline, CDR1 is SGHTA and CDR2 FQGNSA. V gave up 5 bases and J gave up 5 bases; unmatched junction bases: 11. This CDR3 has 15 amino acids. The DNA of the CDR3 is TGTGCCAGCAGCCTGACAGGGGCGCCTGTACACGAGCAGTACTTC. Translation gives CASSLTGAPVHEQYF.

This clonotype appeared many times. The CDR3 loop is CASSETLAAGELFF. For the CDR3, the DNA is TGTGCCAGCAGTGAAACGCTAGCTGCTGGGGAGCTGTTTTTT. The J gene is TRBJ2-2, the V gene TRBV6-1, with TRBD2 as a possible D gene (5 bases). This CDR3 comprises 14 residues. CDR1 is MNHNS and CDR2 is SASEGT in the germline V gene. Trimming removed 2 bases at V and 8 bases at J, with 12 bases between.

This clonotype was counted ten times or more. The CDR3 reads CASSRTGTGLETQYF. The CDR3 region has the DNA TGTGCCAGCAGCCGGACCGGGACAGGGTTGGAGACCCAGTACTTC. The gene calls are TRBV9 and TRBJ2-5; 9 bases fit TRBD1. J was trimmed by 5 bases and V by 4 bases; bases with no gene match: 9. Germline values: CDR1 SGDLS, CDR2 YYNGEE. There are 15 residues in the CDR3.

This clonotype appeared many times. This chain uses TRBV7-2 with TRBJ2-3; TRBD2 matches 9 bases. This CDR3 contains 15 residues. The V gene's germline CDR1 is SGHTA and CDR2 FQGNSA. V trimming: 2 bases; J trimming: 4 bases; junction bases outside the gene matches: 4. CDR3 in amino acids: CASSLRGRDSDTQYF. The CDR3 nucleotides read TGTGCCAGCAGCTTACGCGGGAGGGATTCAGATACGCAGTATTTT.

In this sample, this clonotype turned up many times. This chain connects TRBV27 to TRBJ1-3, with unresolved D. Germline V gene data show CDR1 as MNHEY and CDR2 as SMNVEV (reference sequence). The CDR3 length is 13 residues. V shed 6 bases and J shed 0 bases, with 6 bases lying between them. The CDR3 bases are TGTGCCAGCAGGACGGTCTCTGGAAACACCATATATTTT. Translation: CASRTVSGNTIYF.

The gene calls are TRBV29-1 and TRBJ1-6, with D tentatively TRBD1 (5 bases). Trimming removed 4 bases at V and 7 bases at J, with 11 bases between. The germline V gene has CDR1 SQVTM and CDR2 ANQGSEA. This CDR3 contains 13 residues. In DNA form, the CDR3 reads TGCAGCGTTGTACCGGGGGTAAATTCACCCCTCCACTTT. Its translation: CSVVPGVNSPLHF.

This clonotype rates as medium-sized. V usage is TRBV6-2 or TRBV6-3 and J usage is TRBJ2-5; D gene uncertain. The CDR3 sequence is 12 residues long. CDR1 and CDR2 (germline): MNHEY, SVGEGT. Trimming removed 2 bases from V and 2 bases from J, with 3 bases in between. The CDR3 is CASSYPQETQYF. CDR3 sequence (DNA): TGTGCCAGCAGTTACCCTCAAGAGACCCAGTACTTC.

Ten or more counts support this clonotype. The CDR3 is CASSDTDGREAFF. The DNA for the CDR3 is TGCGCCAGCAGCGATACGGACGGCCGCGAAGCTTTCTTT. This chain uses TRBV10-2 with TRBJ1-1, with unresolved D. CDR3 length equals 13 residues. CDR1 is WSHSY and CDR2 is SAAADI in the germline V gene. V dropped 6 bases and J dropped 8 bases, with 16 bases sitting between them.

This clonotype was counted between two and nine times. This chain links TRBV10-3 with TRBJ1-1, with TRBD1 matching over 9 bases. The V gene's germline CDR1 is ENHRY and CDR2 SYGVKD. The CDR3 runs to 16 residues. Germline trimming cut 7 bases from V and 4 bases from J; bases unmatched to any gene: 13. Here the CDR3 reads CAITQTGTGSGTEAFF. The CDR3 nucleotides are TGTGCCATCACCCAGACCGGGACAGGGTCGGGCACTGAAGCTTTCTTT.

The chain has TRBV19 and TRBJ2-1, with a possible D match to TRBD1 (6 bases). From germline, CDR1 is LNHDA and CDR2 SQIVND (reference sequence). Trimming stripped 0 bases from V and 2 bases from J, with 11 bases between. The CDR3 covers 16 residues. CDR3 residues: CASSIDLRDTYNEQFF. CDR3 DNA sequence: TGTGCCAGTAGTATAGATCTTAGGGACACCTACAATGAGCAGTTCTTC. Supplemented by reference TRBV19 and TRBJ2-1, the full variable domain reads DGGITQSPKYLFRKEGQNVTLSCEQNLNHDAMYWYRQDPGQGLRLIYYSQIVNDFQKGDIAEGYSVSREKKESFPLTVTSAQKNPTAFYLCASSIDLRDTYNEQFFGPGTRLTVL.

This clonotype was found many times. The rearrangement joins TRBV7-3 to TRBJ1-3; D possibly corresponds to TRBD1 (5 bases). V was pared by 2 bases and J by 3 bases, with 8 bases between. CDR3 length: 14 amino acids. Germline V lookup: CDR1 SGHTA, CDR2 FQGTGA. The CDR3 sequence is CASSLGGNGNTIYF. DNA of the CDR3: TGTGCCAGCAGCTTAGGGGGAAATGGAAACACCATATATTTT.

This clonotype has ten or more counts. The rearrangement links TRBV11-2 to TRBJ2-6; the match to TRBD1 covers 8 bases. CDR3 length: 19 residues. The germline gives CDR1 SGHAT, CDR2 FQNNGV. V shed 8 bases and J 0 bases; nucleotides not matched to a gene: 15. As DNA, the CDR3 is TGTGCCAGCGAGCAAAGGATCAGGGGGCCTATCTCTGGGGCCAACGTCCTGACTTTC. The encoded protein is CASEQRIRGPISGANVLTF.

The chain carries TRBV4-2 and TRBJ2-1; 13 bases agree with TRBD2. From germline, CDR1 is LGHNA and CDR2 YNFKEQ. Trimming took 5 bases from V and 8 from J; bases not matched to a gene: 9. This CDR3 is built from 16 residues. As DNA, the CDR3 is TGTGCCAGCAGCTGGGGACTAGCGGGAAGGGGCGATGAGCAGTTCTTC. This sequence encodes CASSWGLAGRGDEQFF.

Ten or more counts support this clonotype. J is TRBJ2-2 and V is TRBV5-1; weak D call: TRBD2 (5 bases). V gave up 5 bases and J gave up 0 bases, with 11 bases separating them. The CDR3 has 15 amino acids. Germline-derived CDR1 and CDR2 are SGHRS and YFSETQ. The chain's CDR3 is CASRRVLANTGELFF. The CDR3 DNA is TGCGCCAGCAGGAGGGTACTAGCGAACACCGGGGAGCTGTTTTTT.

This clonotype has a count of ten or more. The V gene is TRBV27, the J gene TRBJ2-7, with D tentatively TRBD2 (5 bases). Trimming pared 6 bases from V and 3 bases from J, leaving 12 bases between. Germline CDR1 reads MNHEY; CDR2 reads SMNVEV (reference sequence). The CDR3 has 13 amino acids. CDR3: CASSRGLDYEQYF. The CDR3 coding sequence is TGTGCCAGCAGCCGCGGGCTTGACTACGAGCAGTACTTC.

The V and J genes are TRBV20-1 and TRBJ2-1, with 10 bases fitting TRBD1. The CDR3 covers 18 residues. Germline CDR1 reads DFQATT; CDR2 reads SNEGSKA (reference sequence). Trimming took 0 bases from V and 1 from J; bases not matched to a gene: 9. CDR3 in amino acids: CSARDQPGQGDSYNEQFF. The CDR3 nucleotides are TGCAGTGCTAGAGACCAACCAGGACAGGGGGATTCCTACAATGAGCAGTTCTTC.